This T cell receptor (beta chain) was captured in a study of CD8+CD57+ T cells in acquired aplastic anemia. As for the study in general: The average for DNA from sorted CD4+ and CD8+ cells was around 3.5 ug. CD4+ cells from healthy donors averaged roughly 11 million reads. The study's findings and limits: Shared by patients and controls, 25 to 35 CD8+ CDR3s were abundant in patients. Statistical testing detected no significant gap in CD8+ Simpson's diversity between patients and controls.

As concerns this clonotype: What it binds is not known.

Profiling that covered TCR beta VDJ and CDR3 relied on genomic DNA as its template. Using its own MiXCR run on the reads, TCRdb lists one record per CDR3 protein. Of 150,000 to 200,000 distinct CDR3 sequences listed, approximately 46% were seen once; the top ten hold around 3%. The sequence derives from a human donor in good health. Sequenced sample: sorted CD4+, CD8+, or CD8+CD57+ T cells (not recorded which) from PBMCs.

CDR3 loop: CASSLEGQGDEQYF. The CDR3 DNA reads as TGTGCCAGCAGCTTAGAAGGACAGGGAGACGAGCAGTACTTC. The chain carries TRBV7-9 and TRBJ2-7; TRBD1 aligns across 8 bases. Germline V gives CDR1 SEHNR, CDR2 FQNEAQ (reference sequence). This CDR3 comprises 14 residues. The J segment lost 5 bases and the V segment lost 1 base, leaving 4 bases of the junction unmatched. The full variable domain, rest sourced from reference TRBV7-9 and TRBJ2-7, is DTGVSQNPRHKITKRGQNVTFRCDPISEHNRLYWYRQTLGQGPEFLTYFQNEAQLEKSRLLSDRFSAERPKGSFSTLEIQRTEQGDSAMYLCASSLEGQGDEQYFGPGTRLTVT.